This T cell receptor beta chain was obtained from a study of shared clonotypes between healthy human individuals. Points from the study as a whole: Rarefaction exposed incomplete sorted-subset sequencing despite large depth. Relative to memory subsets, naive subsets generally showed larger estimated richness.

As regards this clone: What it binds is unknown.

This CDR3 comprises 14 residues. Germline V gene lookup returns CDR1 MNHEY and CDR2 SMNVEV (reference sequence). Unmatched junction bases numbered 5, after V lost 6 bases and J lost 1 base. CD8 cells classed as naive were CD45RO-negative and positively selected for CCR7, excluding terminally differentiated effector memory CD45RA+ cells. Profiling relied on immunoSEQ multiplex PCR, and the TCRdb table lists in-frame clones only, not all of them. Here the sample spans about 590,000 clones, nearly 97% being singletons. The chain carries TRBV27 and TRBJ1-1, with 7 bases identical to TRBD1. Sequenced sample: naive CD8+ T cells sorted from blood. The sequence derives from a woman aged 25 to 39 in good health. The CDR3 loop is CASRRTGENTEAFF. For the CDR3, the DNA is TGTGCCAGCAGGAGGACAGGTGAGAACACTGAAGCTTTCTTT.